This T cell receptor beta chain was documented in a study of identical twins. Regarding the study as a whole: A lower insertion count was a feature of abundant cord blood beta clonotypes, with no such feature in memory repertoires. Invariant populations such as MAIT and iNKT cells could partly muddle zero-insertion analyses. Conclusions leaned on cross-sectional statistical analysis and did not track the same donors over time. The degree of excess twin sharing was weaker in beta out-of-frame sequences.

The junction had 9 bases not matched to a gene; V was cut back by 6 bases and J by 10 bases. CDR1 MDHEN and CDR2 SYDVKM come from the germline V gene. The CDR3 covers 13 residues. MiXCR was run by TCRdb on the 5' RACE reads, yielding one entry per CDR3 protein. Here the sample spans 220,000 or so distinct CDR3 sequences, about 7% being singletons. This clonotype occurred a few times. Its antigen is unknown. This sample also belongs to another study, concerning yellow fever vaccine responses in identical twins.

The origin of this receptor is a woman younger than 30 in good health. This sequence joins TRBV28 and TRBJ2-1, with TRBD2 matching 7 bases. Sequenced material: memory (CD45RO+) T cells sorted from blood. This chain's CDR3 is CASRREGPREQFF. The CDR3 coding sequence is TGTGCCAGCAGGAGGGAGGGCCCCAGGGAGCAGTTCTTC.